Each of the 9 T cell receptor beta chains below was sequenced from the same sample in a study of cytomegalovirus exposure and HLA in healthy donors. The PCR contained 60 Vbeta and 13 Jbeta primers. Using immunoSEQ multiplex PCR, the repertoire was profiled, and TCRdb retains in-frame clones only, with some absent. The sample includes some 200,000 clones, 70% to 80% of them seen just once. Source material: PBMCs. The receptors originated from a girl between 10 and 17 years old in good health and CMV-seropositive.

The J gene is TRBJ2-3, the V gene TRBV13, with D maybe TRBD2 (6 bases). Trimming shortened V by 5 bases and J by 0 bases, and 24 bases separated the two germline ends. CDR1 PRHDT and CDR2 FYEKMQ come from the germline V gene (reference sequence). The CDR3 loop spans 19 amino acids. The CDR3 sequence: CASSLTGEVGDLSTDTQYF. CDR3 sequence (DNA): TGTGCCAGCAGCCTCACGGGGGAAGTAGGGGACCTTAGCACAGATACGCAGTATTTT. Drawing the rest from reference TRBV13 and TRBJ2-3, the complete variable domain is AAGVIQSPRHLIKEKRETATLKCYPIPRHDTVYWYQQGPGQDPQFLISFYEKMQSDKGSIPDRFSAQQFSDYHSELNMSSLELGDSALYFCASSLTGEVGDLSTDTQYFGPGTRLTVL.

The chain uses TRBV4-2 and TRBJ2-5; D might be TRBD2 (6 bases). With 0 bases removed from V and 5 bases from J, the gap between germline ends came to 13 bases. The CDR3 sequence is 15 residues long. The germline V gene has CDR1 LGHNA and CDR2 YNFKEQ. CDR3 bases: TGTGCCAGCAGCCAAGAGGGGGGTCCGCGGGAGACCCAGTACTTC. Translated, it gives CASSQEGGPRETQYF.

V and J are TRBV10-1 and TRBJ2-1; possible D gene TRBD1, 6 bases. This CDR3 is built from 14 residues. Germline CDR1 WNHNN, CDR2 SYGVQD (reference sequence). With 3 bases removed from V and 7 bases from J, the gap between germline ends came to 13 bases. In DNA form, the CDR3 reads TGCGCCAGCAGTGACGCGACAGGCGGGAATGAGCAGTTCTTC. This sequence encodes CASSDATGGNEQFF.

This clone was counted a single time. The genes are TRBV4-3 and TRBJ1-1, with 8 bases that match TRBD1. The trim removed 4 bases at V and 5 bases at J, leaving 6 bases unmatched. Germline CDR1 is LGHNA and CDR2 is YSLEER. The CDR3 runs 14 residues. CDR3 sequence reads: CASSRDRGGTEAFF. CDR3 in DNA: TGCGCCAGCAGCCGAGACAGGGGTGGTACTGAAGCTTTCTTT.

This clone was counted a few times. As DNA, the CDR3 is TGTGCCAGCAGCTACAGAAATGAGCAGTTCTTC. This encodes CASSYRNEQFF. The gene calls are TRBV5-8 and TRBJ2-1; unclear D gene. V was cut by 3 bases and J by 7 bases, with 5 bases left in between. This CDR3 comprises 11 residues. The germline V gene encodes CDR1 SGHTS and CDR2 YDEGEE. Variable domain in full (rest from reference TRBV5-8 and TRBJ2-1): EAGVTQSPTHLIKTRGQQATLRCSPISGHTSVYWYQQALGLGLQFLLWYDEGEERNRGNFPPRFSGRQFPNYSSELNVNALELEDSALYLCASSYRNEQFFGPGTRLTVL.

J is TRBJ2-7 and V is TRBV9, with a weak D call TRBD2 (6 bases). The CDR3 contains 14 residues. V shed 3 bases and J shed 3 bases, with 13 bases lying between them. Germline V gene sequence: CDR1 SGDLS, CDR2 YYNGEE. The CDR3 sequence is CASSAPGTDYEQYF. For the CDR3, the DNA is TGTGCCAGCAGCGCCCCCGGGACTGACTACGAGCAGTACTTC.

The chain couples TRBV6-6 to TRBJ1-2, with a weak D call TRBD1 (6 bases). The ends were cut back, 5 bases at V and 0 bases at J, with 13 bases in the middle. CDR1 MNHNY and CDR2 SVGAGI come from the germline V gene (reference sequence). This CDR3 region has 15 residues. CDR3 sequence reads: CASSQGTQANYGYTF. Written as DNA, the CDR3 is TGTGCCAGCAGTCAAGGGACACAGGCTAACTATGGCTACACCTTC.

The CDR3 is CASSATGQGESPLHF. The DNA of the CDR3 is TGTGCCAGCAGCGCTACTGGACAGGGGGAATCACCCCTCCACTTT. The rearrangement links TRBV7-2 to TRBJ1-6; 10 nucleotides agree with TRBD1. Germline-derived CDR1 and CDR2 are SGHTA and FQGNSA. V shed 5 bases, J shed 10 bases, and the junction held 8 bases outside the gene matches. This CDR3 is built from 15 residues.

There are a few counts of this clone. The CDR3 sequence is CRTTQGTEAFF. The CDR3 coding sequence is TGCAGAACCACGCAGGGCACTGAAGCTTTCTTT. V is TRBV20-1 and J is TRBJ1-1; TRBD1 might be the D (5 bases). CDR1 DFQATT and CDR2 SNEGSKA come from the germline V gene (reference sequence). The CDR3 runs to 11 residues.